These 10 T cell receptor beta chains were sequenced from one sample in a study of T cells in Graves' hyperthyroidism and ophthalmopathy. Amplification targeted TCR beta CDR3 regions from RNA transcripts. TCR CDR3 underwent first-round RT-PCR with the HTBI primer set. TCRdb fed the multiplex PCR reads into MiXCR, producing one record per CDR3 protein. The data hold more than 450,000 distinct CDR3 sequences, with just under 20% observed a single time. The specimen sequenced was blood. The source is a man between 35 and 55 years old with Graves' ophthalmopathy.

At least ten counts were recorded for this clonotype. The chain carries TRBV7-2 and TRBJ2-7; 9 nucleotides line up with TRBD1. Germline CDR1 is SGHTA and CDR2 is FQGNSA. V shed 5 bases and J 5 bases; nucleotides not matched to a gene: 4. This CDR3 has 13 residues. The CDR3 spells CASSLRTGDEQYF. The CDR3 coding sequence is TGTGCCAGCAGCCTACGGACAGGGGACGAGCAGTACTTC. The full variable domain, with the rest looked up from reference TRBV7-2 and TRBJ2-7, is GAGVSQSPSNKVTEKGKDVELRCDPISGHTALYWYRQSLGQGLEFLIYFQGNSAPDKSGLPSDRFSAERTGGSVSTLTIQRTQQEDSAVYLCASSLRTGDEQYFGPGTRLTVT.

V and J are TRBV5-1 and TRBJ2-1; 9 bases match TRBD2. After removal of 4 bases from V and 3 bases from J, the junction contained 5 bases not matched to a gene. Germline CDR1 SGHRS, CDR2 YFSETQ. There are 15 residues in the CDR3. The CDR3, as DNA: TGCGCCAGCAGCACAGTAGCGGGGGACTACAATGAGCAGTTCTTC. The encoded protein is CASSTVAGDYNEQFF.

The sample holds many counts of this clonotype. The V gene is TRBV28, the J gene TRBJ1-2, with D possibly matching TRBD1 (5 bases). The CDR3 loop spans 14 amino acids. From germline, CDR1 is MDHEN and CDR2 SYDVKM. V lost 5 bases to trimming and J lost 4 bases, with 14 bases between them. CDR3 in DNA: TGTGCCAGCAGTACCGCCGACAGAAGCTATGGCTACACCTTC. Translating gives CASSTADRSYGYTF.

The rearrangement joins TRBV6-1 to TRBJ1-1, with 11 bases lining up with TRBD1. This CDR3 has 17 residues. After removal of 3 bases from V and 4 bases from J, the junction contained 10 bases not matched to a gene. CDR1 MNHNS and CDR2 SASEGT come from the germline V gene. CDR3: CASSDRTGGNRGTEAFF. CDR3 nucleotide sequence: TGTGCCAGCAGTGATAGGACAGGGGGCAATCGAGGCACTGAAGCTTTCTTT.

This clonotype was detected only a few times. V is TRBV29-1 and J is TRBJ2-1; 12 bases fit TRBD2. In germline, CDR1 is SQVTM, CDR2 ANQGSEA. The V and J ends lost 6 bases and 13 bases, in that order; junction bases with no gene match: 16. This CDR3 is built from 15 residues. The CDR3 is CSVRGTSGPTSGQFF. CDR3 nucleotide sequence: TGCAGCGTGCGAGGGACTAGCGGGCCTACCTCGGGACAGTTCTTC.

This clonotype was seen a handful of times. The chain is built from TRBV20-1 and TRBJ2-6, with 9 bases fitting TRBD1. Germline V CDR1 and CDR2: DFQATT, SNEGSKA (reference sequence). This CDR3 comprises 14 residues. V lost 6 bases to trimming and J lost 1 base; unmatched junction nucleotides: 1. The CDR3 region is CSADRGSGANVLTF. CDR3 sequence (DNA): TGCAGTGCCGACAGGGGGTCTGGGGCCAACGTCCTGACTTTC.

In this sample, this clonotype turned up many times. The chain joins TRBV30 to TRBJ1-2; D gene ambiguous. The CDR3 runs 9 residues. Germline V gives CDR1 GTSNPN, CDR2 SVGIG (reference sequence). The V and J ends lost 3 bases and 8 bases respectively, with 4 bases between them. Written as DNA, the CDR3 is TGTGCCTGGAGGGACGGCTACACCTTC. Translated, it gives CAWRDGYTF.

This clonotype was seen many times. V and J are TRBV28 and TRBJ2-3; 7 bases line up with TRBD2. The CDR3 is 16 amino acids. Trimming cost V 5 bases and J 0 bases; bases outside gene matches: 8. The germline V gene has CDR1 MDHEN and CDR2 SYDVKM. CDR3 DNA sequence: TGTGCCAGCAGTACGCTTGGCGGGGGAAGCACAGATACGCAGTATTTT. This gives the protein CASSTLGGGSTDTQYF.

This chain links TRBV5-1 with TRBJ1-4; tentatively, D is TRBD1 (5 bases). Trimming left V 2 bases short and J 7 bases short, with 12 bases between. The CDR3 is 14 amino acids. Germline V gene sequence: CDR1 SGHRS, CDR2 YFSETQ. Here the CDR3 DNA reads TGCGCCAGCAGCTTAAACCCGGGACCTGAAAAACTGTTTTTT. Translated: CASSLNPGPEKLFF. Full variable domain (missing parts from reference TRBV5-1 and TRBJ1-4): KAGVTQTPRYLIKTRGQQVTLSCSPISGHRSVSWYQQTPGQGLQFLFEYFSETQRNKGNFPGRFSGRQFSNSRSEMNVSTLELGDSALYLCASSLNPGPEKLFFGSGTQLSVL.

This clonotype was seen ten or more times. The V and J genes are TRBV2 and TRBJ1-2; D gene unclear. The CDR3 consists of 15 residues. Germline CDR1 is SNHLY and CDR2 is FYNNEI. Trimming cost V 1 base and J 8 bases, with 17 bases left between them. CDR3 sequence: CASSEGALASRGYTF. The CDR3 DNA is TGTGCCAGCAGTGAAGGGGCCTTGGCGTCGAGGGGCTACACCTTC.